These 13 T cell receptor beta chains originate from one sample sequenced in a study of shared clonotypes between healthy human individuals. Generated by immunoSEQ multiplex PCR, the TCRdb table keeps only in-frame clones and is missing some. This sample yields a few hundred thousand clones, of which approximately 65% are seen a single time; around 10% belongs to the top ten. Sequences were obtained from memory CD4+ T cells sorted from blood. The subset is: CD45RA-negative fraction. These receptors were collected from a man aged 25 to 40 in good health.

As regards this clone: Germline and junction disagree at one end, which may indicate a read error. This sequence joins TRBV7-7 and TRBJ2-5, with D tentatively TRBD2 (5 bases). The CDR3 covers 16 residues. Germline V CDR1 and CDR2: SSHAT, FNYEAQ (reference sequence). The CDR3 DNA sequence: TGTGCTAGCAGCTTAGGGAAACACCCTCGGGGAGAGACCCAGTACTTC. Translating it yields CASSLGKHPRGETQYF.

The genes are TRBV19 and TRBJ1-4; weak D call: TRBD1 (6 bases). Trimming shortened V by 4 bases and J by 6 bases, and 12 bases separated the two germline ends. This CDR3 comprises 14 residues. Germline V gene sequence: CDR1 LNHDA, CDR2 SQIVND (reference sequence). Here the CDR3 reads CASSNGGHDEKLFF. For the CDR3, the DNA is TGTGCCAGTAGTAACGGGGGGCACGATGAAAAACTGTTTTTT.

A note on this clone: Other DNA sequences within the sample encode an identical CDR3. V is TRBV12-2 and J is TRBJ2-1. TRBV12-2 corresponds to a pseudogene. This CDR3 has 16 residues. In DNA, the CDR3 is TGTGCAAGTCGCGGAAAAGATTGCAGCTCCTACAATGAGCAGTTCTTC. It translates to CASRGKDCSSYNEQFF.

As for this clone: Additional DNA sequences in this sample encode the identical CDR3. The V gene is TRBV7-2, the J gene TRBJ1-1; no reliable D call. The germline V gene encodes CDR1 SGHTA and CDR2 FQGNSA. Trimming shortened V by 1 base and J by 1 base, and 7 bases separated the two germline ends. The CDR3 runs 14 residues. As DNA, the CDR3 is TGTGCCAGCAGCTTAGACAGAAGGAACACTGAAGCTTTCTTT. Translation gives CASSLDRRNTEAFF.

The rearrangement uses TRBV7-3 and TRBJ2-1; 15 bases are a match to TRBD2. The CDR3 covers 17 residues. Germline assignment: CDR1 SGHTA and CDR2 FQGTGA. V lost 4 bases to trimming and J lost 1 base; unmatched junction nucleotides: 2. The chain's CDR3 is CASSSGLAGGSYNEQFF. In DNA, the CDR3 is TGTGCCAGCAGCTCGGGACTAGCGGGGGGTTCCTACAATGAGCAGTTCTTC.

This clone occurred once. V is TRBV19 and J is TRBJ2-7; TRBD2 agrees at 9 bases. The germline V gene has CDR1 LNHDA and CDR2 SQIVND (reference sequence). The trim removed 6 bases at V and 3 bases at J, leaving 6 bases unmatched. The CDR3 spans 14 residues. The CDR3 loop reads CASRYSGSSYEQYF. The CDR3, as DNA: TGTGCCAGTAGATATAGCGGGAGTAGCTACGAGCAGTACTTC.

This clone appeared once. The chain recombines TRBV11-2 with TRBJ2-3, with TRBD1 identical over 8 bases. The V segment lost 4 bases and the J segment 1 base; nucleotides outside the gene matches: 4. Germline CDR1 is SGHAT and CDR2 is FQNNGV. The CDR3 runs to 15 residues. This chain's CDR3 is CASSSEGQGTDTQYF. CDR3 DNA: TGTGCCAGCAGCTCCGAGGGACAGGGCACAGATACGCAGTATTTT.

The CDR3 protein is CASSSLWANEQFF. The DNA of the CDR3 is TGCGCCAGCAGCAGCTTGTGGGCCAATGAGCAGTTCTTC. The rearrangement links TRBV5-1 to TRBJ2-1; unclear D gene. The CDR3 sequence is 13 residues long. Germline V lookup: CDR1 SGHRS, CDR2 YFSETQ. Trimming cost V 4 bases and J 6 bases, with 11 bases left between them.

J is TRBJ2-6 and V is TRBV4-3, with D possibly being TRBD1 (6 bases). The CDR3 spans 15 residues. The V and J ends lost 1 base and 3 bases respectively, with 7 bases between them. Germline values: CDR1 LGHNA, CDR2 YSLEER. The CDR3 DNA reads as TGCGCCAGCAGCCAAGGAGGGGGTGGGGCCAACGTCCTGACTTTC. It translates to CASSQGGGGANVLTF.

This clone occurred once. The rearrangement links TRBV10-1 to TRBJ2-1; 8 nucleotides line up with TRBD2. CDR1 and CDR2 (germline): WNHNN, SYGVQD (reference sequence). After removal of 5 bases from V and 6 bases from J, the junction contained 3 bases not matched to a gene. CDR3 length: 13 residues. In nucleotides, the CDR3 is TGCGCCAGCAGTTTTGCGGGAGGCAATGAGCAGTTCTTC. It translates to CASSFAGGNEQFF.

V usage is TRBV6-5 and J usage is TRBJ2-7; 12 nucleotides match TRBD2. The V and J ends lost 11 bases and 9 bases, in that order; junction bases with no gene match: 5. CDR3 size: 11 residues. The germline CDR1 and CDR2 sequences are MNHEY and SVGAGI. In nucleotides, the CDR3 is TGTGCCTCTAGCGGGAGGGGACGGCAGTACTTC. Encoded protein: CASSGRGRQYF.

V gene TRBV5-1 combines with J gene TRBJ2-7, with D hard to call. V was clipped by 2 bases and J by 2 bases, with 14 bases between them. Germline loops: CDR1 SGHRS, CDR2 YFSETQ. The CDR3 contains 15 residues. Written as DNA, the CDR3 is TGCGCCAGCAGCTTCAATCCAGGCCCTACCTACGAGCAGTACTTC. Translating it yields CASSFNPGPTYEQYF.

The J gene is TRBJ2-3, the V gene TRBV27; 8 bases are shared with TRBD2. The CDR3 has 15 amino acids. Germline values: CDR1 MNHEY, CDR2 SMNVEV (reference sequence). Trimming at V came to 1 base and at J to 3 bases, leaving 3 bases not matched to a gene. The CDR3 here is CASSLLSGSTDTQYF. The CDR3 nucleotides are TGTGCCAGCAGTTTATTAAGCGGGAGTACAGATACGCAGTATTTT.